These 7 T cell receptor beta chains were all obtained from the same sample, sequenced in a study of blood T cell dynamics during melanoma immunotherapy (dated by TCRdb to about 2020). Libraries were built with the immunoSEQ multiplex PCR assay. Drawn from immuneACCESS, this table holds only the in-frame rearrangements with V and J called that TCRdb kept. Clones are partly lost; checked studies trace under half to an unresolved V gene and leave the rest unexplained. The table for this sample lists 14,000 to 15,000 clones; around 85% of them were counted only once. The biggest ten clones account for about 8% of the sample. The time point label, read with the paper, signifies: week 3, after first cycle of checkpoint inhibitor. Sequences were derived from blood, sampled from a patient treated with checkpoint blockade. Source of these receptors: a human donor with melanoma.

This rearrangement joins TRBV9 to TRBJ2-1; possible D gene TRBD2, 6 bases. The germline CDR1 and CDR2 sequences are SGDLS and YYNGEE. V lost 0 bases, J lost 7 bases, and 20 bases lay in between. This CDR3 is 17 amino acids long. The CDR3 region has the DNA TGTGCCAGCAGCGTAGTACAGTCGTGGGGGAGCGGGAATGAGCAGTTCTTC. Protein product: CASSVVQSWGSGNEQFF. The full variable domain, rest sourced from reference TRBV9 and TRBJ2-1, is DSGVTQTPKHLITATGQRVTLRCSPRSGDLSVYWYQQSLDQGLQFLIQYYNGEERAKGNILERFSAQQFPDLHSELNLSSLELGDSALYFCASSVVQSWGSGNEQFFGPGTRLTVL.

This chain joins TRBV28 and TRBJ1-1; D is unclear. The germline CDR1 and CDR2 sequences are MDHEN and SYDVKM. This CDR3 has 15 amino acids. Between the trimmed V and J ends, which lost 2 bases and 1 base, there was a span of 11 bases. The CDR3 spells CASSLVSRGNTEAFF. The CDR3 bases are TGTGCCAGCAGTTTAGTGTCCAGAGGGAACACTGAAGCTTTCTTT.

A few counts support this clone. Written as DNA, the CDR3 is TGTGCCAGCAGCTTATTAGGAGGGCTGGATGGCTACACCTTC. It is translated as CASSLLGGLDGYTF. The chain recombines TRBV7-9 with TRBJ1-2; D unresolved. V was cut by 2 bases and J by 6 bases, with 13 bases left in between. CDR1 and CDR2 from the germline V gene are SEHNR and FQNEAQ (reference sequence). CDR3 length: 14 amino acids.

This rearrangement joins TRBV7-2 to TRBJ2-3; 10 nucleotides agree with TRBD2. Germline loops: CDR1 SGHTA, CDR2 FQGNSA. Trimming took 3 bases from V and 4 from J; bases not matched to a gene: 10. The CDR3 loop spans 17 amino acids. The chain's CDR3 is CASSFKAGGPGADTQYF. CDR3 nucleotides: TGTGCCAGCAGCTTTAAAGCGGGAGGGCCTGGCGCAGATACGCAGTATTTT.

The chain employs TRBV14 and TRBJ2-2; D gene uncertain. Trimming took off 4 bases at V and 5 bases at J, with 11 bases between the two ends. CDR1 SGHDN and CDR2 FVKESK come from the germline V gene. This CDR3 comprises 14 residues. Here the CDR3 reads CASSPGFVTGELFF. In DNA, the CDR3 is TGTGCCAGCAGCCCAGGATTTGTAACCGGGGAGCTGTTTTTT.

The chain links TRBV28 to TRBJ1-5, with TRBD1 matching over 7 bases. Germline V gene sequence: CDR1 MDHEN, CDR2 SYDVKM. This CDR3 has 17 amino acids. Trimming took 5 bases from V and 4 from J; bases not matched to a gene: 14. The CDR3, as DNA: TGTGCCAGCAGTGACCCGACAGGGTTGGGGGCTAATCAGCCCCAGCATTTT. Translating gives CASSDPTGLGANQPQHF.

The rearrangement joins TRBV5-1 to TRBJ2-5; no definite D call. Germline CDR1 is SGHRS and CDR2 is YFSETQ. V was trimmed by 4 bases and J by 5 bases, leaving 18 bases between them. CDR3 length: 15 residues. The CDR3 region has the DNA TGCGCCAGCAGCGTGGCACCTGGCGTGGGGGAGACCCAGTACTTC. This encodes CASSVAPGVGETQYF.